A single sample gave rise to the 23 T cell receptor beta chains below, sequenced in a study of response to subunit inactivated influenza vaccine (dated by TCRdb to the late 2010s). Library generation was performed with RT-PCR. Sequencer: Illumina HiSeq 2500. TCRdb applied fastp at Q25 and MiXCR to the public reads, then kept only in-frame beta chains. Here each entry gathers all rows of one CDR3 protein and keeps the most common genes and DNA. The sample table lists about 190,000 distinct CDR3 sequences, about 15% of them with a count of one. Approximately 30% of the sample goes to the ten largest clones. The specimen was CD8+ T cells sorted from PBMCs, collected about 5 days after vaccination. The receptors were sampled from a man over 45 who received an inactivated influenza vaccine. Donor details come from another sample of the same person, matched by shared clones.

V gene TRBV6-5 combines with J gene TRBJ2-2; D ambiguous. The CDR3 consists of 15 residues. Germline CDR1 reads MNHEY; CDR2 reads SVGAGI. The V and J ends lost 2 bases and 0 bases respectively, with 7 bases between them. CDR3 sequence (DNA): TGTGCCAGCAGTTACGCCCGTTCGAACACCGGGGAGCTGTTTTTT. Its translation is CASSYARSNTGELFF.

This clonotype has only a few counts. DNA for the CDR3: TGCGCCAGCAGCTTTCTAGCGGGGTCCTCCTACAATGAGCAGTTCTTC. Encoded protein: CASSFLAGSSYNEQFF. The gene calls are TRBV5-1 and TRBJ2-1; 9 bases line up with TRBD2. V lost 2 bases, J lost 0 bases, and 3 bases stayed unmatched. Germline-derived CDR1 and CDR2 are SGHRS and YFSETQ. The CDR3 has 16 amino acids.

This clonotype has more than one count but fewer than ten. This chain joins TRBV6-5 and TRBJ2-5; 11 nucleotides agree with TRBD2. The ends lost 0 bases at V and 5 bases at J; junction bases unmatched: 5. This CDR3 spans 16 amino acids. Germline CDR1 is MNHEY and CDR2 is SVGAGI. The CDR3 bases are TGTGCCAGCAGTTACTCCCCGACTAGCGGGACGGAGACCCAGTACTTC. It specifies CASSYSPTSGTETQYF.

In its sample, this clonotype was seen a few times. This chain links TRBV28 with TRBJ1-5, with unresolved D. Trimming left V 1 base short and J 7 bases short, with 11 bases between. CDR1 MDHEN and CDR2 SYDVKM come from the germline V gene. CDR3 length equals 14 residues. CDR3 nucleotide sequence: TGTGCCAGCAGTTTATTAGTAGCGGGCCAGCCCCAGCATTTT. Its protein is CASSLLVAGQPQHF. The full variable domain, its missing parts supplied by reference TRBV28 and TRBJ1-5, is DVKVTQSSRYLVKRTGEKVFLECVQDMDHENMFWYRQDPGLGLRLIYFSYDVKMKEKGDIPEGYSVSREKKERFSLILESASTNQTSMYLCASSLLVAGQPQHFGDGTRLSIL.

In regard to this clonotype: One junction end disagrees with the germline gene, perhaps due to a read error. The chain links TRBV7-9 to TRBJ2-2; D ambiguous. Germline V gives CDR1 SEHNR, CDR2 FQNEAQ (reference sequence). This CDR3 spans 15 amino acids. The CDR3 here is CASSFWSVNSGELFF. The CDR3, as DNA: TGTGCCAGCAGCTTTTGGTCAGTGAACAGCGGGGAGCTGTTTTTT.

This clonotype was seen many times. The rearrangement links TRBV28 to TRBJ2-2; D gene uncertain. V dropped 3 bases and J dropped 5 bases, with 10 bases sitting between them. CDR1 is MDHEN, CDR2 SYDVKM, per germline. The length of the CDR3 is 14 residues. CDR3 loop: CASSFNSATGELFF. DNA for the CDR3: TGTGCCAGCAGTTTTAACTCAGCGACCGGGGAGCTGTTTTTT.

This chain links TRBV7-9 with TRBJ2-3; 9 bases agree with TRBD1. CDR1 is SEHNR, CDR2 FQNEAQ, per germline (reference sequence). There are 15 residues in the CDR3. After removal of 3 bases from V and 3 bases from J, the junction contained 4 bases not matched to a gene. In DNA form, the CDR3 reads TGTGCCAGCAGCTTCGTAGGACAGGGGACAGATACGCAGTATTTT. The encoded protein is CASSFVGQGTDTQYF.

The chain employs TRBV6-5 and TRBJ1-5, with D unclear. Germline CDR1 is MNHEY and CDR2 is SVGAGI. The CDR3 has 14 residues. Trimming cost V 1 base and J 3 bases, with 7 bases left between them. The DNA of the CDR3 is TGTGCCAGCAGTTACTATGGAATCAATCAGCCCCAGCATTTT. It specifies CASSYYGINQPQHF.

This chain joins TRBV4-1 and TRBJ2-1, with TRBD2 matching over 12 bases. This CDR3 has 21 residues. The ends lost 3 bases at V and 0 bases at J; junction bases unmatched: 15. Germline V gives CDR1 MGHRA, CDR2 YSYEKL. The CDR3 nucleotides read TGCGCCAGCAGCCACCCTCGGGCCGGGCTAGCGGGGGGGAGCTCCTACAATGAGCAGTTCTTC. Its protein is CASSHPRAGLAGGSSYNEQFF.

J is TRBJ2-7 and V is TRBV20-1; the D gene is possibly TRBD1 (5 bases). The CDR3 covers 14 residues. Germline V lookup: CDR1 DFQATT, CDR2 SNEGSKA (reference sequence). The ends were cut back, 5 bases at V and 5 bases at J, with 19 bases in the middle. In nucleotides, the CDR3 is TGCAGTGCTCCAAAAACAGGCCCGATGGACGAGCAGTACTTC. Its protein is CSAPKTGPMDEQYF.

This clonotype showed up just once. This chain links TRBV20-1 with TRBJ2-7; D gene ambiguous. Germline CDR1 reads DFQATT; CDR2 reads SNEGSKA (reference sequence). Trimming cost V 0 bases and J 3 bases, with 12 bases left between them. CDR3 length: 14 residues. DNA of the CDR3: TGCAGTGCTAGAGACGGGCAGTCCTACTACGAGCAGTACTTC. This sequence encodes CSARDGQSYYEQYF.

This clonotype has just a few counts. The J gene is TRBJ2-1, the V gene TRBV4-2; tentatively, D is TRBD1 (6 bases). The germline V gene encodes CDR1 LGHNA and CDR2 YNFKEQ. Trimming took 0 bases from V and 3 from J, leaving 9 bases between them. The CDR3 is 15 residues long. CDR3 in amino acids: CASSQELGHYNEQFF. As DNA, the CDR3 is TGTGCCAGCAGCCAAGAATTGGGACACTACAATGAGCAGTTCTTC.

J is TRBJ2-7 and V is TRBV29-1, with D uncertain. Trimming took off 2 bases at V and 2 bases at J, with 4 bases between the two ends. This CDR3 has 11 amino acids. Per the germline V gene, CDR1 is SQVTM and CDR2 is ANQGSEA. This CDR3 is CSVEIAYEQYF. The CDR3, as DNA: TGCAGCGTTGAAATCGCCTACGAGCAGTACTTC.

V gene TRBV20-1 combines with J gene TRBJ2-3; no clear D. Trimming removed 6 bases at V and 3 bases at J, with 22 bases between. Germline loops: CDR1 DFQATT, CDR2 SNEGSKA (reference sequence). The CDR3 has 16 residues. The CDR3 protein is CSAQTPTVVPTDTQYF. CDR3 nucleotide sequence: TGCAGTGCACAAACCCCGACCGTAGTCCCGACAGATACGCAGTATTTT.

V and J are TRBV2 and TRBJ1-2, with no clear D. The CDR3 has 12 amino acids. The V and J ends lost 1 base and 11 bases respectively, with 11 bases between them. Germline V gene data show CDR1 as SNHLY and CDR2 as FYNNEI. CDR3: CASSEVRQLYTF. In DNA form, the CDR3 reads TGTGCCAGCAGTGAAGTCCGGCAGTTGTACACCTTC.

This clonotype was recorded a few times. The V and J genes are TRBV9 and TRBJ2-5; D is ambiguous. The CDR3 totals 14 residues. Trimming cost V 1 base and J 3 bases, with 10 bases left between them. Germline V gene lookup returns CDR1 SGDLS and CDR2 YYNGEE. The CDR3: CASSVSDLEETQYF. The CDR3 DNA sequence: TGTGCCAGCAGCGTAAGTGACCTTGAAGAGACCCAGTACTTC.

The table lists this clonotype with many counts. The genes are TRBV28 and TRBJ1-1; D is uncertain. CDR3 size: 12 residues. CDR1 and CDR2 (germline): MDHEN, SYDVKM. Trimming pared 5 bases from V and 3 bases from J, leaving 7 bases between. This CDR3 is CASSRPYTEAFF. In DNA, the CDR3 is TGTGCCAGCAGTCGACCGTACACTGAAGCTTTCTTT.

J is TRBJ2-7 and V is TRBV29-1, with D possibly TRBD1 on 5 matching bases. The V end lost 5 bases, the J end lost 0 bases, and 11 bases lay between the germline ends. The CDR3 consists of 13 residues. Germline CDR1 is SQVTM and CDR2 is ANQGSEA. CDR3 DNA: TGCAGCGTTCCAGGAGACAGCTCCTACGAGCAGTACTTC. Its protein is CSVPGDSSYEQYF.

This rearrangement joins TRBV10-3 to TRBJ2-3, with D maybe TRBD2 (6 bases). This CDR3 is built from 12 residues. V was trimmed by 10 bases and J by 0 bases, leaving 8 bases between them. Germline V gene sequence: CDR1 ENHRY, CDR2 SYGVKD. CDR3 loop: CATGESTDTQYF. DNA of the CDR3: TGTGCCACGGGAGAGAGCACAGATACGCAGTATTTT.

The chain employs TRBV11-2 and TRBJ2-1; the D gene is possibly TRBD2 (6 bases). The germline V gene encodes CDR1 SGHAT and CDR2 FQNNGV. This CDR3 region has 14 residues. Trimming left V 5 bases short and J 9 bases short, with 17 bases between. CDR3 protein: CASSPRPTGGEQFF. CDR3 in DNA: TGTGCCAGCAGCCCTCGACCCACCGGGGGTGAGCAGTTCTTC.

At least ten counts were recorded for this clonotype. The chain joins TRBV12-3 or TRBV12-4 to TRBJ2-5; perhaps TRBD2 as D (6 bases). The CDR3 covers 14 residues. Trimming stripped 5 bases from V and 2 bases from J, with 12 bases between. CDR3 loop: CASSTGGIQETQYF. Written as DNA, the CDR3 is TGTGCCAGCAGTACCGGAGGGATTCAAGAGACCCAGTACTTC.

This clonotype was picked up a small number of times. The V and J genes are TRBV11-2 and TRBJ2-3; D may correspond to TRBD1 or TRBD2 (6 bases each). Trimming took 11 bases from V and 2 from J, leaving 17 bases between them. CDR1 and CDR2 (germline): SGHAT, FQNNGV. The CDR3 totals 14 residues. CDR3 bases: TGTGCCGTTTCTAACGGGGGCCTCACAGATACGCAGTATTTT. Protein: CAVSNGGLTDTQYF.

This clonotype was detected ten times or more. The V and J genes are TRBV6-2 or TRBV6-3 and TRBJ2-2; D is uncertain. Germline CDR1 and CDR2: MNHEY and SVGEGT. The CDR3 spans 13 residues. V lost 1 base and J lost 4, with 4 bases in between. CDR3 amino acids: CASSYYFTGELFF. Here the CDR3 DNA reads TGTGCCAGCAGTTACTATTTCACCGGGGAGCTGTTTTTT.